This T cell receptor (beta chain) is drawn from a study of blood T cell repertoires in COVID-19. Study in general: PBMCs, B-cell-depleted T cells, or T cells provided the cDNA or gDNA that made up the material.

V shed 0 bases and J shed 2 bases, with 10 bases lying between them. CDR1 and CDR2 (germline): SGHDT, YYEEEE. The length of the CDR3 is 15 residues. Followed longitudinally, the Seattle patients had been enrolled during active infection. Original processing methods: Amplification from reference gene primers served as the basis for estimated nucleated cell counts. Data came from immunoSEQ multiplex PCR; TCRdb stores just in-frame clones and leaves some out. V and J calls and clone size come straight from that table; D and trimming were deduced from the DNA. The table records over 45,000 clones, about 91% of them present only once.

Sequences were obtained from peripheral blood. V is TRBV5-6 and J is TRBJ2-3; possibly TRBD2 for D (7 bases). This TCR was recovered from a woman in her sixties with COVID-19, enrolled during active disease. This CDR3 is CASSLVAGATDTQYF. The CDR3 region has the DNA TGTGCCAGCAGCTTGGTGGCGGGGGCCACAGATACGCAGTATTTT.